This paragraph covers one TCR beta chain sequence. Its cognate antigen is unknown. This CDR3 has 15 amino acids. V shed 4 bases and J 1 base; nucleotides not matched to a gene: 6. The germline V gene encodes CDR1 DFQATT and CDR2 SNEGSKA (reference sequence). This record comes from a study of response to subunit inactivated influenza vaccine. Study outcomes and limitations: After each seasonal influenza vaccination, few new T cells are recruited, the authors suggested.

TCRdb passed the RT-PCR reads through MiXCR, listing each CDR3 protein once. The table records about 580,000 distinct CDR3 sequences, 11% to 15% of them present only once. The sample in question was PBMCs from blood, obtained roughly 13 days after vaccination. The chain is built from TRBV20-1 and TRBJ2-7, with 11 bases identical to TRBD2. This clonotype originated in a man in his forties or fifties who received an inactivated influenza vaccine. The CDR3 spells CSATPRTSGSYEQYF. As DNA, the CDR3 is TGCAGTGCTACCCCCCGGACTAGCGGGTCCTACGAGCAGTACTTC.